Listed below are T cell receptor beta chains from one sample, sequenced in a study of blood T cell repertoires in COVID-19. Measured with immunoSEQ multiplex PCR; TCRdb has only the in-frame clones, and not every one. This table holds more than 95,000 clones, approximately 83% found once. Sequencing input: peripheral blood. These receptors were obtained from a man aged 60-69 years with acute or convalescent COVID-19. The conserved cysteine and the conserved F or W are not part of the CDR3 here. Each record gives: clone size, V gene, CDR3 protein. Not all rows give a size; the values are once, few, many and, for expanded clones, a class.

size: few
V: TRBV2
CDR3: ASTERGQMIGIGYT

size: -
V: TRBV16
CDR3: ASSQYDRENQPQH

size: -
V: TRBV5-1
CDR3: ASSLAQGKYYEQY

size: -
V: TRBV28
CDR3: ASSQGGEGYGYT

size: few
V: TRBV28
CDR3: ASQTGNSPLH

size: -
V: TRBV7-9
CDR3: ASSTGLWIEAF

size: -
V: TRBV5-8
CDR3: ASSSSPGLGGYT

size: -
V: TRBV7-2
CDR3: ASSLAGRGNSFPSYNEQF

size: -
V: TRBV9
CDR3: ASSPAGGRSADTQY

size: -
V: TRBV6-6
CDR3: ASSYGYTGDYGYT

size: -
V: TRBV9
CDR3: ASSPWTGEADTQY

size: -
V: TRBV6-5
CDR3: ASSYYGGQSEQF

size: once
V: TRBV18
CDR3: ASSPTAQYEQY

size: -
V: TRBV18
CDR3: ASSPPRQGTDEQY

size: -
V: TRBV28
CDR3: ASTRGPANQPQH

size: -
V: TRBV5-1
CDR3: ASTENSNTGELF

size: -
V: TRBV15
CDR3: ATSRDWDRGRNTEAF

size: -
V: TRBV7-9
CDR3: ASSLAGQWFSGYT

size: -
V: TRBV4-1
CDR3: ASSQAPLGLADANTGELF

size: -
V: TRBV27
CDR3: ASRRGHRYEQY

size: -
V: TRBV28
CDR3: ASTLGSGRLEQY

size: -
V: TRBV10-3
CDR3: AISQGLGTEAF

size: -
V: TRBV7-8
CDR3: ASSSRPVSREDGELF

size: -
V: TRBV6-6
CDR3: ASRAGEGRTQY

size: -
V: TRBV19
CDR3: ASSIGGGGSPLH

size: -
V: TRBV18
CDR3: ASSPSRQGSEAF

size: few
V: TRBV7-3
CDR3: ASSFGANTGELF

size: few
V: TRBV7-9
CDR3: AKGDANTGELF

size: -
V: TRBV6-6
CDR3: ASRQPQVPNTEAF

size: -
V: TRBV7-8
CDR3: ASSPRTGASYEQY

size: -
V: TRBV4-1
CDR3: ASSQTARGAGNTDTQY

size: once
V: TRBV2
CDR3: ASRTDRAGNTEAF

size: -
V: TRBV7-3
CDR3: ASSLEAGGSEQF

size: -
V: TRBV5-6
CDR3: ASSLDSWEPYEQY

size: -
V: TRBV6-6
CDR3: ASSYSDSYYGYT

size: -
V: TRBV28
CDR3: ASSFAGRATNEQF

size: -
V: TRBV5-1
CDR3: ASSLVAGPYNEQF

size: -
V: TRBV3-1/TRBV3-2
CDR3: ASSQEKSRGGRGYT

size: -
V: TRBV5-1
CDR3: ASSLGTSGKVSEQF

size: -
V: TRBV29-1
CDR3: SVEGRGATNYGYT